A selection of T cell receptor beta chains follows, all from one sample in a study of blood T cell repertoires in COVID-19. Repertoires were generated with immunoSEQ multiplex PCR, while TCRdb's copy carries only in-frame clones and drops some. The repertoire has around 280,000 clones, 87% of them found once; the top ten carry about 6.1%. Sequencing was carried out using PBMCs or T cells enriched from blood (not recorded which). These receptors were obtained from a woman in her thirties or forties who had recovered from COVID-19. Both conserved end residues are trimmed from each CDR3. D genes are given only for firm matches.

CDR3	J	D	V
ASSLTGYGTNYINEQF	TRBJ2-1	TRBD2	TRBV7-9
AWSPGARSQETQY	TRBJ2-5	NA	TRBV30
ASSYEVNTEAF	TRBJ1-1	NA	TRBV6-5
ASERGGASAGELF	TRBJ2-2	NA	TRBV19
ASSSARGTVNTGELF	TRBJ2-2	TRBD1	TRBV11-2
ASSLSGVGTQY	TRBJ2-5	TRBD2	TRBV6-2/TRBV6-3
ASSQDSETVGYT	TRBJ1-2	NA	TRBV4-2
ASSVGQRELEQY	TRBJ2-7	TRBD2	TRBV9
ASSFPGGRIMNTEAF	TRBJ1-1	TRBD1	TRBV28
ASSFVGAYRTLQETQY	TRBJ2-5	NA	TRBV12-1
ASSKSDYGYT	TRBJ1-2	NA	TRBV21-1
ASSAGTGVTEAF	TRBJ1-1	TRBD1	TRBV18
ASSSLSVAIY	TRBJ1-3	NA	TRBV28
ASSLFGGLAGGIDEQY	TRBJ2-7	TRBD2	TRBV5-6
SGRRAGDNEQF	TRBJ2-1	NA	TRBV29-1
ASSPRQGPYGYT	TRBJ1-2	TRBD1	TRBV27
ATSDSGANTEAF	TRBJ1-1	NA	TRBV24-1
ATSPRAQGPLGSGANVLT	TRBJ2-6	TRBD1	TRBV24-1
AISENESGQGYNEQF	TRBJ2-1	TRBD1	TRBV10-3
ASSADMVGSPLH	TRBJ1-6	NA	TRBV9